Detailed here is one TCR beta chain. V gave up 5 bases and J gave up 5 bases; unmatched junction bases: 1. The CDR3 loop spans 13 amino acids. Germline CDR1 SGHRS, CDR2 YFSETQ. The data were obtained in a study of cytotoxic CD8 clonotypes in ibrutinib-treated CLL. Using immunoSEQ multiplex PCR, the repertoire was profiled, and TCRdb retains in-frame clones only, with some absent. The sample records roughly 250,000 clones, 60% to 75% being singletons. The receptor comes from a human donor with chronic lymphocytic leukemia. The gene calls are TRBV5-1 and TRBJ2-1, with 10 bases identical to TRBD2. The starting material was PBMCs, obtained after 24 months of ibrutinib treatment. The CDR3 is CASSTSGNNEQFF. CDR3 bases: TGCGCCAGCAGTACTAGCGGGAACAATGAGCAGTTCTTC. The complete variable domain, with remaining parts taken from reference TRBV5-1 and TRBJ2-1, reads KAGVTQTPRYLIKTRGQQVTLSCSPISGHRSVSWYQQTPGQGLQFLFEYFSETQRNKGNFPGRFSGRQFSNSRSEMNVSTLELGDSALYLCASSTSGNNEQFFGPGTRLTVL.